A selection of T cell receptor beta chains follows, all from one sample in a study of technical replicates of blood from a few donors. Method: immunoSEQ multiplex PCR; TCRdb's copy keeps in-frame clones and lacks some. In the table there are about 67,000 clones, about 97% of which are singletons. Sequencing was performed on T cells isolated from PBMCs. The receptors were sampled from a human donor in good health. The CDR3 runs from the conserved cysteine through the conserved F or W. The D gene is left open where the match is weak. Clone sizes are given selectively: once, few, many, or a class where the clone is expanded.

clone_size,j_call,d_call,v_call,cdr3_nt,cdr3_aa
.,TRBJ2-3,.,TRBV5-4,TGTGCCAGCAGCCTCACAGATACGCAGTATTTT,CASSLTDTQYF
.,TRBJ2-3,TRBD1,TRBV19,TGTGCCAGTAGCCCACCTCCGGGACAGGCGCCCACAGATACGCAGTATTTT,CASSPPPGQAPTDTQYF
.,TRBJ2-7,.,TRBV6-5,TGTGCCAGCAGTTACTCCAGATTCTACGAGCAGTACTTC,CASSYSRFYEQYF
.,TRBJ2-3,.,TRBV4-3,TGCGCCAGCAGCCAAGATCTTATCACAGATACGCAGTATTTT,CASSQDLITDTQYF
.,TRBJ2-7,TRBD2,TRBV7-3,TGTGCCAGCAGCTTGGGTGGGGCTAGCGGGAGCTACGAGCAGTACTTC,CASSLGGASGSYEQYF
.,TRBJ2-7,.,TRBV5-1,TGCGCCAGCAGCTTGCAATTAGCGGCAGACTCCTACGAGCAGTACTTC,CASSLQLAADSYEQYF
.,TRBJ2-7,.,TRBV5-6,TGTGCCAGCAGCGCGTCAGGCGAGCAGTACTTC,CASSASGEQYF
.,TRBJ2-3,.,TRBV11-2,TGTGCCAGCAGCTTCTCCGCCTCCTCACTTTCTAGCACAGATACGCAGTATTTT,CASSFSASSLSSTDTQYF
.,TRBJ2-7,.,TRBV27,TGTGCCAGCCGCCCCTTGATCGCTCTCCTACAGTACTTC,CASRPLIALLQYF
.,TRBJ2-7,.,TRBV21-1,TGTGCCAGCAGCAAAGGATTACCTATCTACGAGCAGTACTTC,CASSKGLPIYEQYF
.,TRBJ1-1,.,TRBV30,TGTGCCTGGAGTCGGGGGGTTAACACTGAAGCTTTCTTT,CAWSRGVNTEAFF
.,TRBJ1-4,TRBD1,TRBV7-9,TGTGCCAGCAGCCCCACCGATTGGGACAGGCCTAATGAAAAACTGTTTTTT,CASSPTDWDRPNEKLFF
.,TRBJ2-5,.,TRBV6-1,TGTGCCAGCGGCGGACAGAATCAAGAGACCCAGTACTTC,CASGGQNQETQYF
.,TRBJ2-7,.,TRBV18,TGTGCCAGCTCAGTACCGGGGTCCTACGAGCAGTACTTC,CASSVPGSYEQYF
.,TRBJ2-3,TRBD2,TRBV7-3,TGTGCCAGCAGCACCGGGACTAGCGGAGGGGGGAGCACAGATACGCAGTATTTT,CASSTGTSGGGSTDTQYF
.,TRBJ2-7,.,TRBV27,TGTGCCAGCAGCTACAGAAGCTCCTACGAGCAGTACTTC,CASSYRSSYEQYF
.,TRBJ1-5,.,TRBV15,TGTGCCACCAGCCACCTCCTGGAGGGGAATCAGCCCCAGCATTTT,CATSHLLEGNQPQHF
.,TRBJ2-1,TRBD2,TRBV27,TGTGCCAGCAGTTCCGGGAGGGGCTCCTACAATGAGCAGTTCTTC,CASSSGRGSYNEQFF
.,TRBJ2-1,.,TRBV30,TGTGCCTGGTCCAGTGTGGACTATCAGTTCTTC,CAWSSVDYQFF
.,TRBJ2-1,TRBD2,TRBV6-5,TGTGCCAGCAGCCCGGGGGGGATGCTCCGGAGTGAGCAGTTCTTC,CASSPGGMLRSEQFF
.,TRBJ2-1,TRBD2,TRBV7-8,TGTGCCAGCAGCGAGCTTAAGGGCGGGAGTCAGGACAATGAGCAGTTCTTC,CASSELKGGSQDNEQFF
.,TRBJ2-1,TRBD1,TRBV6-4,TGTGCCAGCAGTGATCGGGACAGGGTCTACAATGAGCAGTTCTTC,CASSDRDRVYNEQFF
.,TRBJ1-1,.,TRBV14,TGTGCCAGCAGCCAAGACAGGTGGTACACTGAAGCTTTCTTT,CASSQDRWYTEAFF
.,TRBJ2-3,TRBD2,TRBV5-1,TGCGCCAGCAGCTTGGTACTAGCGGAGACATTCACAGATACGCAGTATTTT,CASSLVLAETFTDTQYF
.,TRBJ1-2,.,TRBV27,TGTGCCAGCAGTTTAATATCGAAGAGCCCTAACTATGGCTACACCTTC,CASSLISKSPNYGYTF
once,TRBJ1-4,.,TRBV28,TGTGCCAGCAGTCCGACGGGGGTCAGTGAAAAACTGTTTTTT,CASSPTGVSEKLFF
.,TRBJ1-3,.,TRBV2,TGTGCCAGCAGTGTCGCCAAGCACCTAGGGGGAGATGGAAACACCATATATTTT,CASSVAKHLGGDGNTIYF
.,TRBJ2-7,.,TRBV15,TGTGCCACCAGCAGAGATCCTGTGGCCGCCTACGAGCAGTACTTC,CATSRDPVAAYEQYF
.,TRBJ2-7,TRBD2,TRBV9,TGTGCCAGCAGCAGTGGACTAGCGGGAATGGACCAGTACTTC,CASSSGLAGMDQYF
.,TRBJ2-2,TRBD1,TRBV7-2,TGTGCCAGCAGCCCACGGACAGGCCAGGAGCTGTTTTTT,CASSPRTGQELFF
.,TRBJ1-2,.,TRBV18,TGTGCCAGCTCACGCTCCATAATCGCAGATTATGGCTACACCTTC,CASSRSIIADYGYTF
once,TRBJ2-7,TRBD2,TRBV11-2,TGTGCCAGCAGCTCGTCTAGCGGGAGTTTATACGAGCAGTACTTC,CASSSSSGSLYEQYF
.,TRBJ1-1,.,TRBV9,TGTGCCAGCAGCGTAGAAGGTACTATGAACACTGAAGCTTTCTTT,CASSVEGTMNTEAFF
.,TRBJ1-5,.,TRBV4-1,TGCGCCAGCAGCCAAGATAGGCAGGATCGTCAGCCCCAGCATTTT,CASSQDRQDRQPQHF
.,TRBJ1-1,.,TRBV28,TGTGCCAGCAGTCCTACCTTTGAGTACGCTGAAGCTTTCTTT,CASSPTFEYAEAFF
.,TRBJ1-5,.,TRBV5-6,TGTGCCAGCAGCTTGAGCCGACAGGACAATCAGCCCCAGCATTTT,CASSLSRQDNQPQHF
.,TRBJ2-7,TRBD2,TRBV7-2,TGTGCCACCCAACCGGGACTAGCGGGAACCTACGAGCAGTACTTC,CATQPGLAGTYEQYF
.,TRBJ2-5,TRBD1,TRBV5-6,TGTGCCAGCAGTAAGGGACAGGAGGAGACCCAGTACTTC,CASSKGQEETQYF
.,TRBJ2-7,TRBD2,TRBV6-5,TGTGCCAGCAGTATAGCGGGAGGGCCGCACGAGCAGTACTTC,CASSIAGGPHEQYF
.,TRBJ2-7,.,TRBV6-1,TGTGCCAGCAGTGGATATGACAGATCACACTCCTACGAGCAGTACTTC,CASSGYDRSHSYEQYF
.,TRBJ1-2,TRBD1,TRBV4-1,TGCGCCAGCAGCCAAGATAAAGACAGGGACAACTATGGCTACACCTTC,CASSQDKDRDNYGYTF
.,TRBJ2-3,TRBD1,TRBV30,TGTGCCTGGAGCATCGGGACAGCAGGAGCAGATACGCAGTATTTT,CAWSIGTAGADTQYF
.,TRBJ2-3,TRBD2,TRBV29-1,TGCAGCGTTGGGACTAGCGGGAGCACAGATACGCAGTATTTT,CSVGTSGSTDTQYF
.,TRBJ1-1,TRBD1,TRBV5-1,TGCGCCAGCGGGACAGGAGGGAACACTGAAGCTTTCTTT,CASGTGGNTEAFF
.,TRBJ1-2,.,TRBV10-3,TGTGCCGTATCGGACAGTAACTATGGCTACACCTTC,CAVSDSNYGYTF
.,TRBJ1-2,TRBD1,TRBV5-1,TGCGCCAGCAGCCAAGGACAGGTCGAGACCCATTCTAACTATGGCTACACCTTC,CASSQGQVETHSNYGYTF
.,TRBJ1-1,.,TRBV5-4,TGTGCCAGCAGCCGAGCCGGAGGTGAAGCTTTCTTT,CASSRAGGEAFF
.,TRBJ2-7,TRBD2,TRBV5-4,TGTGCCAGCAGCTTGGGGACTAGCGGGAACCCTTACTACGAGCAGTACTTC,CASSLGTSGNPYYEQYF
.,TRBJ1-1,.,TRBV6-5,TGTGCCAGCAGGCGGAGTACGGGCACTGAAGCTTTCTTT,CASRRSTGTEAFF